A selection of T cell receptor beta chains follows, all from one sample in a study of T cell changes during pregnancy in multiple sclerosis. Some clones are missing from TCRdb's copy, which holds only in-frame ones; the method was immunoSEQ multiplex PCR. The repertoire consists of about 40,000 clones, with about 85% occurring once and the leading ten covering roughly 0.9%. The material sequenced was CD4+ T cells from peripheral blood mononuclear cells, taken after pregnancy. The receptors derive from a female donor with multiple sclerosis, enrolled in a pregnancy study. CDR3s include the opening cysteine and the closing phenylalanine or tryptophan. Each record gives: J gene, V gene, clone size, D gene, CDR3 DNA, CDR3 protein. A D gene is named only where the DNA matches it firmly. Not all rows give a size; the values are once, few, many and, for expanded clones, a class.

>TRBJ2-7|TRBV7-3|NA|TRBD1
TGTGCCAGCAGCTTATTGGGGACAGGGATCCACGAGCAGTACTTC
CASSLLGTGIHEQYF
>TRBJ2-7|TRBV15|NA|TRBD2
TGTGCCACCAGCCCGGGGGGGACGAGAGACTACGAGCAGTACTTC
CATSPGGTRDYEQYF
>TRBJ2-3|TRBV2|NA|TRBD1
TGTGCCAGCAGTTCACAGGGGACAGATACGCAGTATTTT
CASSSQGTDTQYF
>TRBJ1-2|TRBV11-2|NA|NA
TGTGCCAGCAGCTTAGACGTACAGCCCTACACCTTC
CASSLDVQPYTF
>TRBJ2-7|TRBV6-6|NA|NA
TGTGCCAGCACCCTCCAGGGGGGCTACGAGCAGTACTTC
CASTLQGGYEQYF
>TRBJ2-5|TRBV27|NA|NA
TGTGCCAGCAGTGGGACATTCGGCGGAGAGACCCAGTACTTC
CASSGTFGGETQYF
>TRBJ2-3|TRBV19|NA|NA
TGTGCCAGTAGTATATTGGGGCACAGCACAGATACGCAGTATTTT
CASSILGHSTDTQYF
>TRBJ1-4|TRBV5-1|NA|TRBD1
TGCGCCAGCAGCTTAGACCCCTTAGGGGAACAGGGGGCGGCTGAAAAACTGTTTTTT
CASSLDPLGEQGAAEKLFF
>TRBJ1-2|TRBV10-3|NA|NA
TGTGCCATCAGTGAGTCAAGGGGAGACAGGCACTATGGCTACACCTTC
CAISESRGDRHYGYTF
>TRBJ2-1|TRBV9|NA|NA
TGTGCCAGCAGCGTAGAAGTCAGTCATTACAATGAGCAGTTCTTC
CASSVEVSHYNEQFF
>TRBJ2-7|TRBV7-2|NA|TRBD2
TGTGCCAGCAGCTTAAAAGGCGGGGGGGCCGTTGAGCAGTACTTC
CASSLKGGGAVEQYF
>TRBJ1-1|TRBV19|NA|TRBD1
TGTGCCAGTATGGACAGGCCAAGGGTTGAAGCTTTCTTT
CASMDRPRVEAFF
>TRBJ2-2|TRBV10-3|NA|NA
TGTGCCATCAGTGCAGTCAGTCCCGATGCCGGGGAGCTGTTTTTT
CAISAVSPDAGELFF
>TRBJ1-1|TRBV27|NA|NA
TGTGCCAGCAAGAGCTATCCAGGGATGAACACTGAAGCTTTCTTT
CASKSYPGMNTEAFF
>TRBJ1-4|TRBV2|NA|TRBD1
TGTGCCAGCAGTGATCTGGACAGGGACGAAAAACTGTTTTTT
CASSDLDRDEKLFF
>TRBJ2-5|TRBV29-1|NA|TRBD1
TGCAGCGTTAGACAGGGCCGAGAGACCCAGTACTTC
CSVRQGRETQYF
>TRBJ2-5|TRBV2|NA|NA
TGTGCCAGCTCTAATATCAAGAATAACCAAGAGACCCAGTACTTC
CASSNIKNNQETQYF
>TRBJ1-1|TRBV5-8|NA|TRBD1
TGTGCCAGCAGCTACGGGTACGGACAGGGGAACACTGAAGCTTTCTTT
CASSYGYGQGNTEAFF
>TRBJ1-6|TRBV7-2|NA|TRBD1
TGTGCCAGCAGCTTTACAGGGGATAATTCACCCCTCCACTTT
CASSFTGDNSPLHF
>TRBJ1-2|TRBV5-1|NA|NA
TGCGCCAGCAGCTTCGGGATAGAGGATGGCTACACCTTC
CASSFGIEDGYTF
>TRBJ2-7|TRBV6-5|once|TRBD1
TGTGCCAGCAGTACAGGGGGCTCCCGCGAGCAGTACTTC
CASSTGGSREQYF
>TRBJ2-5|TRBV5-4|NA|TRBD2
TGTGCCAGCAGTAGCGGGGGGGCCGGAGAGACCCAGTACTTC
CASSSGGAGETQYF
>TRBJ1-2|TRBV2|NA|TRBD1
TGTGCCAGCATTGACAGGGGGCCTGCGGGCTACACCTTC
CASIDRGPAGYTF
>TRBJ2-1|TRBV4-3|NA|TRBD2
TGCGCCAGCAGCCAAGGGACTAGCGGGGCCTCCTACAATGAGCAGTTCTTC
CASSQGTSGASYNEQFF
>TRBJ2-3|TRBV5-8|NA|NA
TGTGCCAGCAGCGCACCCTTTATGAGGAGTTTCACAGATACGCAGTATTTT
CASSAPFMRSFTDTQYF
>TRBJ1-6|TRBV10-2|NA|NA
TGCGCCAGCAGTGAGAATCGTCGGCGGGGCCCCACCCTCCACTTT
CASSENRRRGPTLHF
>TRBJ1-1|TRBV29-1|NA|TRBD1
TGCAGCGTTTATTACAGGGGGCAGCGCACTGAAGCTTTCTTT
CSVYYRGQRTEAFF
>TRBJ2-7|TRBV6-5|once|TRBD1
TGTGCCAGCAGTTTGACAGGGTCGGCCTCCTACGAGCAGTACTTC
CASSLTGSASYEQYF
>TRBJ2-1|TRBV14|NA|NA
TGTGCCAGCAGCCAAGATTTGGGGGCGTCCTACAATGAGCAGTTCTTC
CASSQDLGASYNEQFF
>TRBJ2-7|TRBV9|NA|TRBD1
TGTGCCAGCAGCGTAGGGACAGGGGGAATCTACGAGCAGTACTTC
CASSVGTGGIYEQYF
>TRBJ2-2|TRBV5-1|NA|NA
TGCGCCAGCAGCTTCGGGCAGGGTGGGACCGGGGAGCTGTTTTTT
CASSFGQGGTGELFF
>TRBJ1-1|TRBV5-1|NA|NA
TGCGCCAGCAGCTTATATTTTGACACTGAAGCTTTCTTT
CASSLYFDTEAFF
>TRBJ1-5|TRBV10-1|NA|NA
TGCGCCAGCAGTGAGTCGTGGGGCCAGCCCCAGCATTTT
CASSESWGQPQHF
>TRBJ2-1|TRBV7-7|NA|NA
TGTGCTAGCAGCCCAACCAAAGCCCCCTACAATGAGCAGTTCTTC
CASSPTKAPYNEQFF
>TRBJ2-3|TRBV7-3|NA|TRBD2
TGTGCCAGCAGCCCCAGGACTAGCGGGGGTAAAGATACGCAGTATTTT
CASSPRTSGGKDTQYF
>TRBJ2-5|TRBV5-4|NA|NA
TGTGCCAGCAGCCCGACAGAGAAAGAGACCCAGTACTTC
CASSPTEKETQYF
>TRBJ1-2|TRBV27|few|NA
TGTGCCAGCAGTTTAGTAGGGACATCCTCACTCCCTTATGGCTACACCTTC
CASSLVGTSSLPYGYTF
>TRBJ2-1|TRBV21-1|NA|NA
TGTGCCAGCAGCAAGTACCAGAAAAGGAGGAGACGGGGTGCTGAGCAGTTCTTC
CASSKYQKRRRRGAEQFF
>TRBJ2-1|TRBV5-1|NA|NA
TGCGCCAGCAGCTTGATCCCAGTGTCCTATGAGCAGTTCTTC
CASSLIPVSYEQFF
>TRBJ1-5|TRBV19|NA|NA
TGTGCCAGTAGTATAGATGCTATTTCTGCGGCCAGCAATCAGCCCCAGCATTTT
CASSIDAISAASNQPQHF
>TRBJ1-2|TRBV5-6|NA|NA
TGTGCCAGCAGCTTGGTGCGAGTAGGCTACACCTTC
CASSLVRVGYTF
>TRBJ1-1|TRBV5-1|NA|TRBD1
TGCGCCAGCAGCATGGGACAGGGATTAATCTCGACTGAAGCTTTCTTT
CASSMGQGLISTEAFF
>TRBJ1-1|TRBV18|NA|NA
TGTGCCAGCTCAGTACAGGGGAACACTGAAGCTTTCTTT
CASSVQGNTEAFF